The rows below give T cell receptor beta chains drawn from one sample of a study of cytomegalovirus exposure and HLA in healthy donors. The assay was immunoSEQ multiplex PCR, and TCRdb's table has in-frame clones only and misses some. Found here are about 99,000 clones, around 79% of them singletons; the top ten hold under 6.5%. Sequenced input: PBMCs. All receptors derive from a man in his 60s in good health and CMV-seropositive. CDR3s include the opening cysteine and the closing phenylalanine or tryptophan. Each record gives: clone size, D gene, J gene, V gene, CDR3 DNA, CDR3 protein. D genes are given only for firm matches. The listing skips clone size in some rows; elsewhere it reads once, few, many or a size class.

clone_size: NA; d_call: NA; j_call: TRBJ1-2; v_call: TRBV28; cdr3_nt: TGTGCCAGCAGTTTATGGGCCTACTATGGCTACACCTTC; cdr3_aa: CASSLWAYYGYTF
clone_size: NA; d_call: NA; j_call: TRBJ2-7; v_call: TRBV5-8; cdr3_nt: TGTGCCAGCAGCCGCTCCTACGAGCAGTACTTC; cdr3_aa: CASSRSYEQYF
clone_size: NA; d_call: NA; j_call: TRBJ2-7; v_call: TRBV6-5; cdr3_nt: TGTGCCAGCAGTTACGGAGGAATCTCCTACGAGCAGTACTTC; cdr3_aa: CASSYGGISYEQYF
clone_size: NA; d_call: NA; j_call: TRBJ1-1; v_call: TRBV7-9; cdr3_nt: TGTTCCAGCAGCTTAGAGAAGTCCGCGGTAGCTTTCTTT; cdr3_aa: CSSSLEKSAVAFF
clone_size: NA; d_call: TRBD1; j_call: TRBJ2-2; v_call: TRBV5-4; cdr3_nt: TGTGCCAGCAGCTTCCCGGGACAGGGACACACCGGGGAGCTGTTTTTT; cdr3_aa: CASSFPGQGHTGELFF
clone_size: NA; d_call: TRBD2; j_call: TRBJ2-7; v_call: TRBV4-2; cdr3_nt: TGTGCCAGCAGCCGACAGACTAGCGGGGGGGCCCTACCGCCTTACGAGCAGTACTTC; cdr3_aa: CASSRQTSGGALPPYEQYF
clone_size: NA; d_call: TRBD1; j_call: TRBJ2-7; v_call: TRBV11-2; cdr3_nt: TGTGCCAGCAGCTTTGCCTCCGGGACAGGGAAAGGCGAGCAGTACTTC; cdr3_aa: CASSFASGTGKGEQYF
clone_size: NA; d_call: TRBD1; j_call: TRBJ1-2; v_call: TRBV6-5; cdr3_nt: TGTGCCAGCAGTTTGAGGACAGGGTCGAGTGGCTACACCTTC; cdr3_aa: CASSLRTGSSGYTF
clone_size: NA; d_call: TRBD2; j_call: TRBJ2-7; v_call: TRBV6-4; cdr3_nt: TGTGCCAGCAGTGACTCGGCTACCGGGGAGGGCGAGCAGTACTTC; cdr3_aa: CASSDSATGEGEQYF
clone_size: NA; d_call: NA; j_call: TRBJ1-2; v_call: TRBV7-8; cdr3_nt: TGTGCCAGCAGCTTTAGGCCAGGGGTTGGCTACACCTTC; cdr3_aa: CASSFRPGVGYTF
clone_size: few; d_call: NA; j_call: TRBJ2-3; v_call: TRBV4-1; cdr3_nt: TGCGCCAGCAGCCAAGATGAAGGAGGAGCCACAGATACGCAGTATTTT; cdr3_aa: CASSQDEGGATDTQYF
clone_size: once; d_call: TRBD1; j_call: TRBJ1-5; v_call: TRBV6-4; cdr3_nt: TGTGCCAGCAGTGACCAAGGGGGCCAACAGCCCCAGCATTTT; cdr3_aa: CASSDQGGQQPQHF
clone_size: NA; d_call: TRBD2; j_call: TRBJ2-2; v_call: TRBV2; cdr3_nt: TGTGCCAGCAGGGACCTAGCGGGGGGCCATTCAACCGGGGAGCTGTTTTTT; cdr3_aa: CASRDLAGGHSTGELFF
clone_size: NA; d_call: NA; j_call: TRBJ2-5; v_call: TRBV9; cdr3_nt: TGTGCCAGCAGCGCTAGACCGGGAGAGACCCAGTACTTC; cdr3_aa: CASSARPGETQYF
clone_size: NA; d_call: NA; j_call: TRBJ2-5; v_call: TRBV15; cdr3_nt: TGTGCCACCAGCAGAACCGGAGGCCGGGCAGAGACCCAGTACTTC; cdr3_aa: CATSRTGGRAETQYF
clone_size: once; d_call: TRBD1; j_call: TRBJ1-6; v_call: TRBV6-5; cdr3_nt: TGTGCCAGCACCCCGGGACAGGGGGCCCGGGGACCCCTCCACTTT; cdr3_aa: CASTPGQGARGPLHF
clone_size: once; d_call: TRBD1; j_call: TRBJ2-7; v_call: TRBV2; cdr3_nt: TGTGCCAGCTCAGGCGAAGGGACAGGGACCCACGAGCAGTACTTC; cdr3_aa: CASSGEGTGTHEQYF
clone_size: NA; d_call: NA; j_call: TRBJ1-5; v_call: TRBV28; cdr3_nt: TGTGCCAGCAGTTTGCCTCCGGTCGCCGGCAATCAGCCCCAGCATTTT; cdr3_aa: CASSLPPVAGNQPQHF
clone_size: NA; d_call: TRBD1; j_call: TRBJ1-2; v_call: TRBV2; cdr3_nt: TGTGCCAGCAGTCGGGACAGGAGCTATGGCTACACCTTC; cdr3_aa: CASSRDRSYGYTF
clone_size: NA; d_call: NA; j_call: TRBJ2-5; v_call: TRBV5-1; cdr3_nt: TGCGCCAGCAGCTCCGAGGGGGTGGAGACCCAGTACTTC; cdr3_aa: CASSSEGVETQYF
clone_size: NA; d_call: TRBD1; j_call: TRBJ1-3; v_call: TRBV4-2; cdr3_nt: TGTGCCAGCAGCCGAACAGGGGGCGGGGGAAACACCATATATTTT; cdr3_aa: CASSRTGGGGNTIYF
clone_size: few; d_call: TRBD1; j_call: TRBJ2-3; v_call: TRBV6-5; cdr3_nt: TGTGCCAGCAGTGCGGACAGGGGGACCACAGATACGCAGTATTTT; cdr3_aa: CASSADRGTTDTQYF
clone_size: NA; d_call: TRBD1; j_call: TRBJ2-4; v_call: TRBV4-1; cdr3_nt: TGCGCCAGCAGCCACCTTGGACAGGGACTAGCCAAAAACATTCAGTACTTC; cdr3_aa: CASSHLGQGLAKNIQYF
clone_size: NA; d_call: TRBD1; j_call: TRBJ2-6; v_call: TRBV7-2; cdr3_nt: TGTGCCAGCAGCTTAGGAGGGACAGGGTTCTCTGGGGCCAACGTCCTGACTTTC; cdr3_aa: CASSLGGTGFSGANVLTF